This T cell receptor (beta chain) was retrieved from a study of T-cell memory formation after mild COVID-19. Study overall: Largely, TCR clusters stayed within a single donor.

This clonotype was seen a few times. TCRdb re-analysed the 5' RACE reads in MiXCR, keeping a single row per CDR3 protein. The sample includes 130,000 to 150,000 distinct CDR3 sequences, 6% to 6.5% seen only once; the top ten take 2% to 2.5%. This CDR3 contains 17 residues. The germline V and J ends were trimmed by 5 bases and 1 base, with 20 bases remaining between them. Germline CDR1 and CDR2: SGHAT and FQDESV (reference sequence). The chain links TRBV11-1 to TRBJ1-1; D might be TRBD1 (5 bases). The TCR was taken from an adult woman who had mild COVID-19 (a few samples of this study predate the infection). Cell type and time point are not known. Sequenced material: PBMCs or a T cell subset sorted from them (not recorded which). The CDR3 loop is CASSRSPGGGKNTEAFF. DNA of the CDR3: TGTGCCAGCAGCCGTTCACCCGGCGGGGGGAAGAACACTGAAGCTTTCTTT.